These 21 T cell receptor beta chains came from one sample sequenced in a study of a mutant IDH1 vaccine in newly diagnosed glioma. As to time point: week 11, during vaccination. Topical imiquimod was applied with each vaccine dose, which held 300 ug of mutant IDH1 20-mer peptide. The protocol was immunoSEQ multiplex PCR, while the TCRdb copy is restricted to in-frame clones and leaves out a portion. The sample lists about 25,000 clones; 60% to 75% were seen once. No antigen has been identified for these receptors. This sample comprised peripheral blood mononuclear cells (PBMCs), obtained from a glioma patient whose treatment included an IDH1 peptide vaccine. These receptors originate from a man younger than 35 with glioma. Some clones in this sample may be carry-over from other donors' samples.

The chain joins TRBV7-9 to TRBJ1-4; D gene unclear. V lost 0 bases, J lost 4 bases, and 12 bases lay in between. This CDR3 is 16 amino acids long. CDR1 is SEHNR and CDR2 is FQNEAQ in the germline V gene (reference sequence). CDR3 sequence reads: CASSLARTVVNEKLFF. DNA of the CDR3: TGTGCCAGCAGCTTAGCTCGAACAGTGGTTAATGAAAAACTGTTTTTT.

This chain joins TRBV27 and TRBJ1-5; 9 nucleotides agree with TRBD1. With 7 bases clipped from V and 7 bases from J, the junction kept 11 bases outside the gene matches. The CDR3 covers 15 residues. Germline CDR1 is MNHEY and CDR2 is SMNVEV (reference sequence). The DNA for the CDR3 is TGTGCCAGCAAACCCCTTACAGGGGGCGGCCAGCCCCAGCATTTT. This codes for CASKPLTGGGQPQHF.

The CDR3 DNA reads TGTGCCAGCAGCCACGGTGAAGCTTTCTTT. Encoded protein: CASSHGEAFF. V usage is TRBV6-6 and J usage is TRBJ1-1; the D is unclear. Germline CDR1 MNHNY, CDR2 SVGAGI (reference sequence). The CDR3 covers 10 residues. The V gene lost 6 bases and the J gene lost 7 bases, with 6 bases spanning the gap.

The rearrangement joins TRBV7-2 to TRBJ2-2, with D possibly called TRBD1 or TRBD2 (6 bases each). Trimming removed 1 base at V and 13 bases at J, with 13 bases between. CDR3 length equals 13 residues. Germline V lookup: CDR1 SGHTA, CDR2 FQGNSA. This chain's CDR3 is CASSLGGARTLFF. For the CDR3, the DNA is TGTGCCAGCAGCTTAGGGGGGGCTCGAACGCTGTTTTTT.

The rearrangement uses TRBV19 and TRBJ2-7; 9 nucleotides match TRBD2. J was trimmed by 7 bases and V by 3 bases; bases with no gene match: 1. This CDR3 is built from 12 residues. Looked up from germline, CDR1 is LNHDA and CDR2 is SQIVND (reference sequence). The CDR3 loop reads CASSIGLAEQYF. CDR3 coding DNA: TGTGCCAGTAGTATCGGACTAGCGGAGCAGTACTTC.

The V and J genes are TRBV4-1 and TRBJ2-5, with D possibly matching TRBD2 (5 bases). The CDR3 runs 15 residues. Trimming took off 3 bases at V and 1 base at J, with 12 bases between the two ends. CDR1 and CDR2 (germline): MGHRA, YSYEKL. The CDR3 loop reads CASSQSGSGQETQYF. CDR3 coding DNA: TGCGCCAGCAGCCAGTCTGGGAGCGGCCAAGAGACCCAGTACTTC.

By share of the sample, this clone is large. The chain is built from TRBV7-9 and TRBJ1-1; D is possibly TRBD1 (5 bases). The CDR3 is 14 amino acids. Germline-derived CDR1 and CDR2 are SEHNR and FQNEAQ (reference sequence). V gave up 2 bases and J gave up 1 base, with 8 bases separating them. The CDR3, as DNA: TGTGCCAGCAGCTTAAGCGACAGGAACACTGAAGCTTTCTTT. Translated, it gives CASSLSDRNTEAFF.

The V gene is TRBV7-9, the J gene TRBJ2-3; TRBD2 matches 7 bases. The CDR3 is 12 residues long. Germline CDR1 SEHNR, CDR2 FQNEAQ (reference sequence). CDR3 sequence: CIVGGSTDTQYF. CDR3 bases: TGTATTGTCGGGGGGAGCACAGATACGCAGTATTTT.

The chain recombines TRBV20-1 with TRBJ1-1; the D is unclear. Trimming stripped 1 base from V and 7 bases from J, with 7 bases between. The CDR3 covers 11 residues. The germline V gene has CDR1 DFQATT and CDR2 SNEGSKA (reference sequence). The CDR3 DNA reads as TGCAGTGCTAGAGCCTTTAGTGAAGCTTTCTTT. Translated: CSARAFSEAFF.

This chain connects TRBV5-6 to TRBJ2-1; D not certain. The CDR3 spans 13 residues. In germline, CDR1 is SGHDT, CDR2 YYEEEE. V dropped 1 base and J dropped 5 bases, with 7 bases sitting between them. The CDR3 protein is CASSLRGDNEQFF. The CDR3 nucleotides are TGTGCCAGCAGCTTGAGAGGAGACAATGAGCAGTTCTTC.

The CDR3 region has the DNA TGTGCCATCAGTGACGCCGGGACAGGGTGGCACGAGCAGTACTTC. This encodes CAISDAGTGWHEQYF. The chain recombines TRBV10-3 with TRBJ2-7; 9 bases map to TRBD1. The CDR3 is 15 amino acids. V lost 3 bases to trimming and J lost 5 bases; unmatched junction nucleotides: 8. Germline CDR1 ENHRY, CDR2 SYGVKD.

This chain's CDR3 is CASSIGGQLSNYGYTF. For the CDR3, the DNA is TGTGCCAGTAGTATAGGTGGACAACTCTCTAACTATGGCTACACCTTC. The chain couples TRBV19 to TRBJ1-2, with a weak D call TRBD1 (5 bases). Trimming took 1 base from V and 0 from J, leaving 12 bases between them. Germline V gives CDR1 LNHDA, CDR2 SQIVND (reference sequence). The CDR3 has 16 residues.

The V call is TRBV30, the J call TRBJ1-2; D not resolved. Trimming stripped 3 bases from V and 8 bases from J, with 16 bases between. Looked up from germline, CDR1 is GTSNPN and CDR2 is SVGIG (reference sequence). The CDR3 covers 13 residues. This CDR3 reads CAWRSERSGGYTF. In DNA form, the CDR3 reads TGTGCCTGGAGGTCAGAACGGTCCGGGGGCTACACCTTC.

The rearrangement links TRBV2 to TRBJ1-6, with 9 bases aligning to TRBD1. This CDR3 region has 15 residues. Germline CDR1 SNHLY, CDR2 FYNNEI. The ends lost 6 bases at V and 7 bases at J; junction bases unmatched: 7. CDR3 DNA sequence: TGTGCCAGCAGCCAAGGGACAGGGAGAAATTCACCCCTCCACTTT. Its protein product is CASSQGTGRNSPLHF.

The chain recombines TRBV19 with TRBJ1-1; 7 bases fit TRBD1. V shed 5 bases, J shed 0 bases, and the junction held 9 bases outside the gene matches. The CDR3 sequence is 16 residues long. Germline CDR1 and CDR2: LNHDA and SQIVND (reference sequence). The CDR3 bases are TGTGCCAGTAGTCTTCAGGGGGTTTCGATGAACACTGAAGCTTTCTTT. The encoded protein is CASSLQGVSMNTEAFF.

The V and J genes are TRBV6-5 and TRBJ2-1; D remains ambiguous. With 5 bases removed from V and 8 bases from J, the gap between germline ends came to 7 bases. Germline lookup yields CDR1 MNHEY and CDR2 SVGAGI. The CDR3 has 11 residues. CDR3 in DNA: TGTGCCAGCAGTACCGGAGATGAGCAGTTCTTC. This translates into CASSTGDEQFF.

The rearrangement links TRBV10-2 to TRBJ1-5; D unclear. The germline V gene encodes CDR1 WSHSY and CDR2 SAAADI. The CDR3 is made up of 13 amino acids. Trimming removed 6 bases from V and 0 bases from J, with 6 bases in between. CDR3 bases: TGCGCCAGCAGCCACAATAGCAATCAGCCCCAGCATTTT. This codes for CASSHNSNQPQHF.

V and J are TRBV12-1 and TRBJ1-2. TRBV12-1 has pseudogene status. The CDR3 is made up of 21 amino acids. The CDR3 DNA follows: TGTGCCAGCAGCTTTGTCGGAGAGAGAAAGACCGTCGCGGGGCTCGTAAGTGGCTACACCTTC. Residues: CASSFVGERKTVAGLVSGYTF.

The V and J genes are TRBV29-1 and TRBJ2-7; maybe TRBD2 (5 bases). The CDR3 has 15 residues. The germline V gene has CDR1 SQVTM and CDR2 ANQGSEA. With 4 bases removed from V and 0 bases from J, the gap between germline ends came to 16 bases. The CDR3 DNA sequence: TGCAGCGTTGTAACCCCAGTGGCGGGCTCCTACGAGCAGTACTTC. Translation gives CSVVTPVAGSYEQYF.

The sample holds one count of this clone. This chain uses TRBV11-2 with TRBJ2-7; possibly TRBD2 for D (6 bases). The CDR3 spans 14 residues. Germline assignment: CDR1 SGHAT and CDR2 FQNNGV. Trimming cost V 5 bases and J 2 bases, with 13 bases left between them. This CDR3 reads CASSPRDFPYEQYF. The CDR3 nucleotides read TGTGCCAGCAGCCCTCGGGACTTTCCCTACGAGCAGTACTTC.

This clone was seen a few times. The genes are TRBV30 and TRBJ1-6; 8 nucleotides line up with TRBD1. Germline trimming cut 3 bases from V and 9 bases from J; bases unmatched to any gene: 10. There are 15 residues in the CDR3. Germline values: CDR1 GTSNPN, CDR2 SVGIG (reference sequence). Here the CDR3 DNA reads TGTGCCTGGAGCCGCCAGGGGGCTTTGGGTTCACCCCTCCACTTT. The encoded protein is CAWSRQGALGSPLHF. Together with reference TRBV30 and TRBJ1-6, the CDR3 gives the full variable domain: SQTIHQWPATLVQPVGSPLSLECTVEGTSNPNLYWYRQAAGRGLQLLFYSVGIGQISSEVPQNLSASRPQDRQFILSSKKLLLSDSGFYLCAWSRQGALGSPLHFGNGTRLTVT.